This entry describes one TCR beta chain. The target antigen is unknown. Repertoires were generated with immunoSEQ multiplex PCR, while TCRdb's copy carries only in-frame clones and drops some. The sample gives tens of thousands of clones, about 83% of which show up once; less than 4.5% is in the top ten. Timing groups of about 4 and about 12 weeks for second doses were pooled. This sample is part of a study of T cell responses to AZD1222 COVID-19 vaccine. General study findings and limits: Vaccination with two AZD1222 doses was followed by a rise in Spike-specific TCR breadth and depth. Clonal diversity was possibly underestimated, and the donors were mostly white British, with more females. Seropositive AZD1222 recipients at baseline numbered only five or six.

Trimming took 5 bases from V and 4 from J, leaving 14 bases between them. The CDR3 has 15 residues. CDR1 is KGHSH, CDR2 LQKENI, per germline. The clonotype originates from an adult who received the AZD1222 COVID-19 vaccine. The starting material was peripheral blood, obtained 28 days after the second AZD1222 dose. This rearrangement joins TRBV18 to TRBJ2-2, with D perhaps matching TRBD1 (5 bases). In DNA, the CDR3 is TGTGCCAGCTCAACCAGGGAAGGGGCCACCGGGGAGCTGTTTTTT. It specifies CASSTREGATGELFF.